This entry concerns a single T cell receptor (beta chain). The antigen is undetermined. The source of the sample is a study of blood T cells in healthy people across ages. Whole-study findings and limits: No conclusive comparison of naive versus antigen-experienced cells was possible with unsorted PBMCs.

It was ten milliliters of peripheral blood that were drawn from each donor. A second about 6 to 11 cycle PCR used barcoded and J-beta primers. TCRdb processed the 5' RACE reads anew with MiXCR; each CDR3 protein has one entry. The table has approximately 580,000 distinct CDR3 sequences, approximately 25% seen once. Per the germline V gene, CDR1 is MNHEY and CDR2 is SVGEGT. The CDR3 runs 11 residues. V dropped 6 bases and J dropped 5 bases, with 7 bases sitting between them. These data also formed part of another study, on T cells of mothers and their children. As that report states: The study found slightly higher but non-significant overlap in related versus unrelated mother-child pairs. No T cell clones of persistent microchimeric origin were detected.

The source is a boy aged 10-17 years in good health. The sample was blood. This chain joins TRBV6-2 or TRBV6-3 and TRBJ1-2, with unresolved D. Here the CDR3 DNA reads TGTGCCAGCAGCCCCAGTTATGGCTACACCTTC. As protein: CASSPSYGYTF.